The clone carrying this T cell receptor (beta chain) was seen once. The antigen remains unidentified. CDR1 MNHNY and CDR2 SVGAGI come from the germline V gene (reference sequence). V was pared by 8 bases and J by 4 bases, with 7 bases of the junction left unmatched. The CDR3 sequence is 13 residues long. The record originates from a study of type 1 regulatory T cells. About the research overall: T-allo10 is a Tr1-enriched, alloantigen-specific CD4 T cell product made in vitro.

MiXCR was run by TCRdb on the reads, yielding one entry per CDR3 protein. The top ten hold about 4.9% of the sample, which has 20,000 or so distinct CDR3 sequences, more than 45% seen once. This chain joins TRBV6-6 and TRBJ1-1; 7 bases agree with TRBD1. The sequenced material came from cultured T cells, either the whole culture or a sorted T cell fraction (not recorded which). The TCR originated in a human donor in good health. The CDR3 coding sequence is TGTGCCAGCCGAGGGGGCACCAGCACTGAAGCTTTCTTT. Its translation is CASRGGTSTEAFF.